Listed below are T cell receptor beta chains from one sample, sequenced in a study of OX40 agonist ivuxolimab in advanced cancers. Some clones are missing from TCRdb's copy, which holds only in-frame ones; the method was immunoSEQ multiplex PCR. Seen here are fewer than 45,000 clones, around 80% observed once, and the top ten hold over 20%. This specimen was CD4+ or CD8+ T cells sorted from blood, taken in a trial of the OX40 agonist ivuxolimab. The receptors shown here come from an adult with an advanced solid tumor such as melanoma, head and neck, liver or kidney cancer. Both conserved end residues are part of each CDR3. A D gene is named only where the DNA matches it firmly. The size entry is marked missing in some rows and otherwise reads once, few, many or a size class.

clone size: once
V gene: TRBV11-2
J gene: TRBJ2-7
D gene: -
CDR3 protein: CASSLGVLHYEQYF
CDR3 DNA: TGTGCCAGCAGCTTAGGGGTCCTTCACTACGAGCAGTACTTC

clone size: -
V gene: TRBV5-5
J gene: TRBJ1-2
D gene: -
CDR3 protein: CASSLAVWRPEKYGYTF
CDR3 DNA: TGTGCCAGCAGCTTGGCAGTGTGGCGGCCGGAAAAGTATGGCTACACCTTC

clone size: once
V gene: TRBV5-6
J gene: TRBJ2-3
D gene: -
CDR3 protein: CASSLAGVPDTQYF
CDR3 DNA: TGTGCCAGCAGCTTGGCAGGTGTCCCAGATACGCAGTATTTT

clone size: few
V gene: TRBV5-4
J gene: TRBJ2-5
D gene: TRBD2
CDR3 protein: CASTERGGGKETQYF
CDR3 DNA: TGTGCCAGCACCGAGCGGGGGGGCGGTAAAGAGACCCAGTACTTC

clone size: -
V gene: TRBV5-1
J gene: TRBJ1-1
D gene: -
CDR3 protein: CASSIGQRLLNTEAFF
CDR3 DNA: TGCGCCAGCAGCATTGGACAGCGACTTCTCAACACTGAAGCTTTCTTT

clone size: -
V gene: TRBV4-1
J gene: TRBJ2-3
D gene: TRBD1
CDR3 protein: CASSQDRGLGDTQYF
CDR3 DNA: TGCGCCAGCAGCCAGGACAGGGGGTTGGGAGATACGCAGTATTTT

clone size: -
V gene: TRBV9
J gene: TRBJ2-1
D gene: -
CDR3 protein: CASSARSWEQFF
CDR3 DNA: TGTGCCAGCAGCGCTCGCTCCTGGGAGCAGTTCTTC

clone size: -
V gene: TRBV19
J gene: TRBJ1-4
D gene: -
CDR3 protein: CASSIVRNEKLFF
CDR3 DNA: TGTGCCAGTAGTATAGTGAGGAATGAAAAACTGTTTTTT

clone size: -
V gene: TRBV7-3
J gene: TRBJ2-3
D gene: TRBD2
CDR3 protein: CASSSLAGVADTQYF
CDR3 DNA: TGTGCCAGCAGCTCCTTAGCGGGGGTGGCAGATACGCAGTATTTT

clone size: -
V gene: TRBV7-9
J gene: TRBJ1-4
D gene: -
CDR3 protein: CASSLVGPLFF
CDR3 DNA: TGTGCCAGCAGCTTAGTCGGCCCTTTGTTTTTT

clone size: -
V gene: TRBV10-3
J gene: TRBJ2-2
D gene: -
CDR3 protein: CAITTSNTGELFF
CDR3 DNA: TGTGCCATCACCACTTCGAACACCGGGGAGCTGTTTTTT

clone size: -
V gene: TRBV29-1
J gene: TRBJ1-2
D gene: -
CDR3 protein: CSGDTAGGYTF
CDR3 DNA: TGCAGCGGTGACACCGCGGGCGGCTACACCTTC

clone size: medium-sized
V gene: TRBV14
J gene: TRBJ2-3
D gene: -
CDR3 protein: CASSLQLASTDTQYF
CDR3 DNA: TGTGCCAGCAGCCTACAGCTAGCTAGCACAGATACGCAGTATTTT

clone size: -
V gene: TRBV5-8
J gene: TRBJ1-2
D gene: -
CDR3 protein: CASSLSRQGIYGYTF
CDR3 DNA: TGTGCCAGCAGCTTGAGTAGGCAGGGGATCTATGGCTACACCTTC

clone size: -
V gene: TRBV5-1
J gene: TRBJ2-1
D gene: TRBD1
CDR3 protein: CASSLGQGVSSYNEQFF
CDR3 DNA: TGCGCCAGCAGCCTGGGACAGGGGGTCTCTTCCTACAATGAGCAGTTCTTC

clone size: few
V gene: TRBV10-1
J gene: TRBJ2-3
D gene: -
CDR3 protein: CASSEFRGGTDTQYF
CDR3 DNA: TGCGCCAGCAGTGAGTTTCGGGGTGGCACAGATACGCAGTATTTT

clone size: -
V gene: TRBV2
J gene: TRBJ2-1
D gene: -
CDR3 protein: CAPGSYNEQFF
CDR3 DNA: TGTGCTCCCGGGTCCTACAATGAGCAGTTCTTC

clone size: -
V gene: TRBV6-6
J gene: TRBJ1-6
D gene: -
CDR3 protein: CASSYRLTNSPLHF
CDR3 DNA: TGTGCCAGCAGTTACAGGCTTACCAATTCACCCCTCCACTTT

clone size: -
V gene: TRBV19
J gene: TRBJ2-2
D gene: -
CDR3 protein: CASKGGGAGELFF
CDR3 DNA: TGTGCCAGTAAAGGAGGGGGAGCCGGGGAGCTGTTTTTT

clone size: -
V gene: TRBV6-4
J gene: TRBJ2-3
D gene: TRBD1
CDR3 protein: CASSDRGLGRDTQYF
CDR3 DNA: TGTGCCAGCAGCGACAGGGGGCTTGGAAGGGATACGCAGTATTTT

clone size: -
V gene: TRBV27
J gene: TRBJ1-4
D gene: -
CDR3 protein: CASSIFGPIENEKLFF
CDR3 DNA: TGTGCCAGCAGTATTTTTGGACCCATCGAGAATGAAAAACTGTTTTTT

clone size: -
V gene: TRBV7-9
J gene: TRBJ2-3
D gene: -
CDR3 protein: CASSLLASVGADTQYF
CDR3 DNA: TGTGCCAGCAGCTTGTTGGCTAGCGTCGGGGCAGATACGCAGTATTTT

clone size: -
V gene: TRBV9
J gene: TRBJ1-2
D gene: -
CDR3 protein: CASSVDSRTAFYGYTF
CDR3 DNA: TGTGCCAGCAGCGTAGACTCCCGGACGGCCTTCTATGGCTACACCTTC

clone size: -
V gene: TRBV5-8
J gene: TRBJ1-4
D gene: TRBD1
CDR3 protein: CASSLNRRSGQGGEKLFF
CDR3 DNA: TGTGCCAGCAGCTTAAACCGTAGGTCCGGACAGGGTGGAGAAAAACTGTTTTTT

clone size: -
V gene: TRBV7-2
J gene: TRBJ1-1
D gene: -
CDR3 protein: CASSFIPRTEAFF
CDR3 DNA: TGTGCCAGCAGCTTCATCCCGAGAACTGAAGCTTTCTTT

clone size: -
V gene: TRBV20-1
J gene: TRBJ1-2
D gene: -
CDR3 protein: CSAYHPNGYTF
CDR3 DNA: TGCAGTGCTTACCATCCGAATGGCTACACCTTC

clone size: once
V gene: TRBV5-1
J gene: TRBJ1-1
D gene: TRBD1
CDR3 protein: CASSWDRGGEAFF
CDR3 DNA: TGCGCCAGCAGCTGGGACAGGGGAGGCGAAGCTTTCTTT

clone size: -
V gene: TRBV30
J gene: TRBJ2-5
D gene: -
CDR3 protein: CAWSFDLQETQYF
CDR3 DNA: TGTGCCTGGAGTTTCGATCTCCAAGAGACCCAGTACTTC

clone size: -
V gene: TRBV2
J gene: TRBJ2-3
D gene: TRBD2
CDR3 protein: CASSEWVAGELTDTQYF
CDR3 DNA: TGTGCCAGCAGTGAATGGGTAGCGGGGGAGTTAACAGATACGCAGTATTTT

clone size: -
V gene: TRBV7-9
J gene: TRBJ2-2
D gene: -
CDR3 protein: CASRRDKNTGELFF
CDR3 DNA: TGTGCCAGCAGGCGGGACAAGAACACCGGGGAGCTGTTTTTT

clone size: -
V gene: TRBV30
J gene: TRBJ2-3
D gene: -
CDR3 protein: CAWSLTASDTQYF
CDR3 DNA: TGTGCCTGGAGTTTAACGGCCTCAGATACGCAGTATTTT

clone size: few
V gene: TRBV6-6
J gene: TRBJ1-3
D gene: -
CDR3 protein: CASSYEGNSGNTIYF
CDR3 DNA: TGTGCCAGCAGTTACGAGGGCAACTCTGGAAACACCATATATTTT

clone size: -
V gene: TRBV6-5
J gene: TRBJ1-1
D gene: -
CDR3 protein: CASRKIWTEAFF
CDR3 DNA: TGTGCCAGCAGGAAGATTTGGACTGAAGCTTTCTTT

clone size: -
V gene: TRBV7-2
J gene: TRBJ1-2
D gene: -
CDR3 protein: CASSSNYGYTF
CDR3 DNA: TGTGCCAGCAGCTCAAACTATGGCTACACCTTC

clone size: -
V gene: TRBV6-5
J gene: TRBJ1-2
D gene: TRBD1
CDR3 protein: CASTQGGQGGYGYTF
CDR3 DNA: TGTGCCAGCACGCAGGGGGGACAGGGAGGCTATGGCTACACCTTC

clone size: -
V gene: TRBV2
J gene: TRBJ1-1
D gene: -
CDR3 protein: CASSLGWNTEAFF
CDR3 DNA: TGTGCCAGCAGTCTAGGTTGGAACACTGAAGCTTTCTTT

clone size: -
V gene: TRBV5-1
J gene: TRBJ1-2
D gene: -
CDR3 protein: CASSQTTTGSYYGYTF
CDR3 DNA: TGCGCCAGCAGCCAGACGACTACAGGGTCCTACTATGGCTACACCTTC

clone size: -
V gene: TRBV11-2
J gene: TRBJ1-1
D gene: -
CDR3 protein: CASSFRPPGEGTEAFF
CDR3 DNA: TGTGCCAGCAGCTTTCGACCCCCGGGGGAGGGCACTGAAGCTTTCTTT

clone size: -
V gene: TRBV6-5
J gene: TRBJ2-7
D gene: -
CDR3 protein: CASSYSGQGSYEQYF
CDR3 DNA: TGTGCCAGCAGTTACTCGGGGCAGGGGTCCTACGAGCAGTACTTC

clone size: -
V gene: TRBV4-2
J gene: TRBJ1-3
D gene: -
CDR3 protein: CASSQNQQVGNTIYF
CDR3 DNA: TGTGCCAGCAGCCAAAACCAACAGGTTGGAAACACCATATATTTT

clone size: -
V gene: TRBV23-1
J gene: TRBJ2-1
D gene: -
CDR3 protein: CASSQRGRDNKNYNEQFF
CDR3 DNA: TGCGCCAGCAGTCAAAGAGGCCGGGACAACAAAAACTACAATGAGCAGTTCTTC